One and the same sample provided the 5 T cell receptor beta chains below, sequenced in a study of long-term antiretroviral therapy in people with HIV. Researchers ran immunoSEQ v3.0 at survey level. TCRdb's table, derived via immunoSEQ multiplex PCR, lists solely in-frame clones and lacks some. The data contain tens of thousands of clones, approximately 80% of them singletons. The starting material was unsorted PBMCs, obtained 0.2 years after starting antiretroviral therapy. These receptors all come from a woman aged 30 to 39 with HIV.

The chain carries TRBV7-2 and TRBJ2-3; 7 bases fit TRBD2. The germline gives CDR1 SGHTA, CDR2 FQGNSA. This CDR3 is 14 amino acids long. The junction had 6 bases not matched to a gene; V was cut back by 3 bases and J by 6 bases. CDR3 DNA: TGTGCCAGCAGCTTCGGGAGGAGGGGTGATACGCAGTATTTT. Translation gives CASSFGRRGDTQYF.

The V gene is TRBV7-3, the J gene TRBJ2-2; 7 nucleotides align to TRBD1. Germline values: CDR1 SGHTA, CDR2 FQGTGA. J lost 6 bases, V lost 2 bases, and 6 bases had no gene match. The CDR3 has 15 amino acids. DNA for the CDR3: TGTGCCAGCAGCTTACAACAGGGGAAGCCCGGGGAGCTGTTTTTT. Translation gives CASSLQQGKPGELFF.

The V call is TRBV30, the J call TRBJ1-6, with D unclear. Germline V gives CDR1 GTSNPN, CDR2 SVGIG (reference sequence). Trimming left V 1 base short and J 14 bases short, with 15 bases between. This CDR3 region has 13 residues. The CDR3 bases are TGTGCCTGGAGTGGGGGTCGTAACGGGGCCCTCCACTTT. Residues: CAWSGGRNGALHF.

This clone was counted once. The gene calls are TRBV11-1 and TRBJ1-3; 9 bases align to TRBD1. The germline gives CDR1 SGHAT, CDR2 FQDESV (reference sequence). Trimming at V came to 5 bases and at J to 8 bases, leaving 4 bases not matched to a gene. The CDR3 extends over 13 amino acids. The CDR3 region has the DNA TGTGCCAGCAGCGGCGGACAGGGGTACACCATATATTTT. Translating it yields CASSGGQGYTIYF.

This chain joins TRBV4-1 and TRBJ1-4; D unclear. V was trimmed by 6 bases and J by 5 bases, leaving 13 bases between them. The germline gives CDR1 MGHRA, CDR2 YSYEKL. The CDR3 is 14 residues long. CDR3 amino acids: CASSLYAWNEKLFF. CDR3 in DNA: TGCGCCAGCAGTCTATACGCGTGGAATGAAAAACTGTTTTTT.